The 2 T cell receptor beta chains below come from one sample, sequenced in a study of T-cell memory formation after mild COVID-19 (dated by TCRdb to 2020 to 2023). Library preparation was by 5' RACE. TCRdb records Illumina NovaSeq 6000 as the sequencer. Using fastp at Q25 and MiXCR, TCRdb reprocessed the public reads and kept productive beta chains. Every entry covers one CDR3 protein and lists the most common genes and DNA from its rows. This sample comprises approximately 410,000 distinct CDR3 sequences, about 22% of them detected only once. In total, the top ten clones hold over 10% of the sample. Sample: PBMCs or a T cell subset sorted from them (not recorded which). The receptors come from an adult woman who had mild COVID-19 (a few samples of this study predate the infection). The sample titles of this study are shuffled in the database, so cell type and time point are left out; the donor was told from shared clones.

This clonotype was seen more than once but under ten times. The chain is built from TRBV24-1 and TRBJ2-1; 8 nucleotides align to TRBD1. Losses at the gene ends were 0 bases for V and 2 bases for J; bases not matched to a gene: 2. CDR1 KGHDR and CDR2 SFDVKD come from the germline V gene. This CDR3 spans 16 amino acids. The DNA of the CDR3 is TGTGCCACCAGTGATTTGCAACAGGGGGCCTACAATGAGCAGTTCTTC. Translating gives CATSDLQQGAYNEQFF.

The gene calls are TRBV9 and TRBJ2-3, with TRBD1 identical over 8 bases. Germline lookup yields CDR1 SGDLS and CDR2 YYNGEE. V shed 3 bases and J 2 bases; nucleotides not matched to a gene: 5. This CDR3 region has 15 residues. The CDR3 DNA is TGTGCCAGCAGCGACCGGGACAGGTACACAGATACGCAGTATTTT. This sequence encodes CASSDRDRYTDTQYF.